This TCR beta chain was retrieved from a study of T cell repertoires in cytomegalovirus infection. Whole-study context: Shared public TCR beta signatures pointed to both CMV infection and a matching HLA type.

This clonotype was seen more than once but under ten times. The antigen remains undetermined. V was shortened by 6 bases and J by 2 bases, with 16 bases between the two germline ends. The CDR3 covers 15 residues. Per germline, CDR1 MNHEY and CDR2 SMNVEV (reference sequence). TCRdb re-derived calls from the reads in MiXCR, one entry per CDR3 protein. Here the sample spans hundreds of thousands of distinct CDR3 sequences, under 40% being singletons. Findings and caveats of the study: There were HLA-C-restricted CMV-specific TCR beta clonotypes dominating the ex vivo response.

V gene TRBV27 combines with J gene TRBJ2-5; no firm D call. The sequenced sample consisted of PBMCs. This TCR was sampled from a human donor in good health (CMV status not recorded). Some clones in this sample may be carry-over from other donors' samples. The DNA of the CDR3 is TGTGCCAGCAGCCTCAGTGTCGTTGGTCAAGAGACCCAGTACTTC. Translating gives CASSLSVVGQETQYF.